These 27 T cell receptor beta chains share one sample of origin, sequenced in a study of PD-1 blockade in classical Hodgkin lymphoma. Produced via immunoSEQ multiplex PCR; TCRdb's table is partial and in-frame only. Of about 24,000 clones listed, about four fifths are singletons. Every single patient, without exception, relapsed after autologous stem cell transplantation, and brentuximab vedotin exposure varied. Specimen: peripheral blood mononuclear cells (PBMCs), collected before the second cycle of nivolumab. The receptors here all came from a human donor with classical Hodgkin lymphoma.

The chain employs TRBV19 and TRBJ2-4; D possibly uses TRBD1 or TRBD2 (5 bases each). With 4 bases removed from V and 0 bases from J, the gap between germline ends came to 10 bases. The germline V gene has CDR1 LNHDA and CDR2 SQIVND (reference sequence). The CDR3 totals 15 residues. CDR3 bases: TGTGCCAGTAGTAGGGACCACCTAGCCAAAAACATTCAGTACTTC. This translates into CASSRDHLAKNIQYF. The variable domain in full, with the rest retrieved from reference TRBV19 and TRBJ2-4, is DGGITQSPKYLFRKEGQNVTLSCEQNLNHDAMYWYRQDPGQGLRLIYYSQIVNDFQKGDIAEGYSVSREKKESFPLTVTSAQKNPTAFYLCASSRDHLAKNIQYFGAGTRLSVL.

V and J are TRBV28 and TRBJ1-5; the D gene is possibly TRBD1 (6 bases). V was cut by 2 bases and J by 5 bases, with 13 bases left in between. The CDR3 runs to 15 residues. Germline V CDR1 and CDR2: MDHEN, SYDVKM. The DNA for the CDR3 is TGTGCCAGCAGTTTAACGGGGGGCAGCCATCAGCCCCAGCATTTT. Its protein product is CASSLTGGSHQPQHF. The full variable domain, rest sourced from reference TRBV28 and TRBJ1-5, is DVKVTQSSRYLVKRTGEKVFLECVQDMDHENMFWYRQDPGLGLRLIYFSYDVKMKEKGDIPEGYSVSREKKERFSLILESASTNQTSMYLCASSLTGGSHQPQHFGDGTRLSIL.

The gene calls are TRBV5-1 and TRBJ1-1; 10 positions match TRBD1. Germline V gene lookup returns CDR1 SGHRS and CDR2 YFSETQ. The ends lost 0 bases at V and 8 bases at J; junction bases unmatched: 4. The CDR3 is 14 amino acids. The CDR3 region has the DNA TGCGCCAGCAGCTTGGGGGACAGGGGAGTGGAAGCTTTCTTT. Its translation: CASSLGDRGVEAFF. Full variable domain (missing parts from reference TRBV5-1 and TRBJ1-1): KAGVTQTPRYLIKTRGQQVTLSCSPISGHRSVSWYQQTPGQGLQFLFEYFSETQRNKGNFPGRFSGRQFSNSRSEMNVSTLELGDSALYLCASSLGDRGVEAFFGQGTRLTVV.

The CDR3 is CASLYYGYTF. The CDR3 DNA follows: TGTGCCAGTTTGTACTATGGCTACACCTTC. V is TRBV28 and J is TRBJ1-2; D gene uncertain. In germline, CDR1 is MDHEN, CDR2 SYDVKM. The CDR3 sequence is 10 residues long. V was pared by 9 bases and J by 3 bases, with 5 bases between.

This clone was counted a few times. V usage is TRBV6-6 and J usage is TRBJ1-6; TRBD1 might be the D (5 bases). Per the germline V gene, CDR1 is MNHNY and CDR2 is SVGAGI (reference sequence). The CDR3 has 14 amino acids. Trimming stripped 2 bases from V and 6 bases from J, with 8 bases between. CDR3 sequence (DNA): TGTGCCAGCAGTTACGCAGGGATTAATTCACCCCTCCACTTT. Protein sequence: CASSYAGINSPLHF.

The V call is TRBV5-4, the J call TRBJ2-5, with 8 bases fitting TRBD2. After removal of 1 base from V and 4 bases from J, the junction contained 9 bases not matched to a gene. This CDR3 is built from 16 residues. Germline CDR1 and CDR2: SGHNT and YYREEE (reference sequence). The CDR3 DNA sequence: TGTGCCAGCAGCTTGTTAGCCGGGAGGGCCGGAGAGACCCAGTACTTC. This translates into CASSLLAGRAGETQYF.

The CDR3 region has the DNA TGTGCCAGCAGCTTACCAGGAAGGCGAGAGCAGTTCTTC. It yields the protein CASSLPGRREQFF. V is TRBV7-3 and J is TRBJ2-1; no firm D call. The CDR3 contains 13 residues. The V and J ends lost 2 bases and 10 bases respectively, with 12 bases between them. Germline lookup yields CDR1 SGHTA and CDR2 FQGTGA.

The CDR3 DNA sequence: TGTGCCAGCAGCTCCCGGGACCGCACAGATACGCAGTATTTT. Translated, it gives CASSSRDRTDTQYF. The chain joins TRBV7-8 to TRBJ2-3; TRBD1 or TRBD2 may be the D gene (5 bases each). Germline V CDR1 and CDR2: SGHVS, FQNEAQ. Trimming took off 4 bases at V and 1 base at J, with 9 bases between the two ends. The CDR3 has 14 amino acids.

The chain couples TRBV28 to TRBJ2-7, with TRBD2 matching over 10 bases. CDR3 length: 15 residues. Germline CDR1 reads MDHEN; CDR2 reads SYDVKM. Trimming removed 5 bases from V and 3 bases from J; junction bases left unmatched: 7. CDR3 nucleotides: TGTGCCAGCAGTCCTCAGCTAGCGGGAGTCTACGAGCAGTACTTC. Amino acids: CASSPQLAGVYEQYF. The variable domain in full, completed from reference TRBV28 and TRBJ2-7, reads DVKVTQSSRYLVKRTGEKVFLECVQDMDHENMFWYRQDPGLGLRLIYFSYDVKMKEKGDIPEGYSVSREKKERFSLILESASTNQTSMYLCASSPQLAGVYEQYFGPGTRLTVT.

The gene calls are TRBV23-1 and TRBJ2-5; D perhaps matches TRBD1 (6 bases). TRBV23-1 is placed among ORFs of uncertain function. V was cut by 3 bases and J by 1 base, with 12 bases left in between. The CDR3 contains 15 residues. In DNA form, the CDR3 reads TGCGCCAGCAGTCAGGTACAGGGAACCCAAGAGACCCAGTACTTC. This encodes CASSQVQGTQETQYF.

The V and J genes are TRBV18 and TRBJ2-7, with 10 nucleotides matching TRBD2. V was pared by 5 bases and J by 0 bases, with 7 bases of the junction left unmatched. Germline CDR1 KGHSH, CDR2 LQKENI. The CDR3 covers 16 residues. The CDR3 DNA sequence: TGTGCCAGCTCATCTAAAGCGGGAGGGAGCTCCTACGAGCAGTACTTC. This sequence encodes CASSSKAGGSSYEQYF.

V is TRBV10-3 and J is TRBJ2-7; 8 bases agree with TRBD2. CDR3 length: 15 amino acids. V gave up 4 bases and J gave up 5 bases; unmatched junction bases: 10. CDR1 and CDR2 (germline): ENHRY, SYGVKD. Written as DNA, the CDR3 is TGTGCCATCAGTGCCTTTCCCGGGGGGGCGGACGAGCAGTACTTC. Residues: CAISAFPGGADEQYF.

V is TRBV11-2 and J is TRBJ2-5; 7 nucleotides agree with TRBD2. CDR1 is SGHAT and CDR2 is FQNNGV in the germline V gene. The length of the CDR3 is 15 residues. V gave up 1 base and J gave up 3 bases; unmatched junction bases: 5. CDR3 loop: CASSLARGVEETQYF. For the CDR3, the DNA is TGTGCCAGCAGCTTAGCTCGGGGGGTGGAAGAGACCCAGTACTTC.

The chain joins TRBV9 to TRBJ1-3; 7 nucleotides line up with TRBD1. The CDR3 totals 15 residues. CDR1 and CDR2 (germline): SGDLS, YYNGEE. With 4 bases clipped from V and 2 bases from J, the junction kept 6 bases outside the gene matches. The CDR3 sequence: CASSYRGSTGNTIYF. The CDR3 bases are TGTGCCAGCAGCTACAGGGGAAGCACTGGAAACACCATATATTTT.

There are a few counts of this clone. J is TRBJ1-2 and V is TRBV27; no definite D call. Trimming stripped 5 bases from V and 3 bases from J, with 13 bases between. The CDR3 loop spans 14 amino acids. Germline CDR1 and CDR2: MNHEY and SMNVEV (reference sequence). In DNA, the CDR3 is TGTGCCAGCAGTCCCCGTTTGAACCACTATGGCTACACCTTC. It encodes CASSPRLNHYGYTF.

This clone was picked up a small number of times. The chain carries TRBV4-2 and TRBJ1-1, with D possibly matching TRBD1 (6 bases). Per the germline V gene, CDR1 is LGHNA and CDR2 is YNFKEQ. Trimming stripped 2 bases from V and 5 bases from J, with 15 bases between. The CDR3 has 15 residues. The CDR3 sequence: CASSQNRVSQTEAFF. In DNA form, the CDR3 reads TGTGCCAGCAGCCAAAACAGGGTTTCGCAAACTGAAGCTTTCTTT.

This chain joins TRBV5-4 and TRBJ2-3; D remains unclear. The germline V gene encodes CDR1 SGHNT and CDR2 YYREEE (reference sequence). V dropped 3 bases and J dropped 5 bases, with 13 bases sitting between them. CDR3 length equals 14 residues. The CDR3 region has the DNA TGTGCCAGCAGCTCGACCCCGACGATAGATACGCAGTATTTT. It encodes CASSSTPTIDTQYF.

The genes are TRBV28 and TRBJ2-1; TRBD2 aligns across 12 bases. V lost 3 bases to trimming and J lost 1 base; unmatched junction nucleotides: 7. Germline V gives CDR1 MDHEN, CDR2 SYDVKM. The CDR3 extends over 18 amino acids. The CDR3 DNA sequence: TGTGCCAGCAGTTTTGAGACTAGCGGGAGCGGGTCCTACAATGAGCAGTTCTTC. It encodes CASSFETSGSGSYNEQFF.

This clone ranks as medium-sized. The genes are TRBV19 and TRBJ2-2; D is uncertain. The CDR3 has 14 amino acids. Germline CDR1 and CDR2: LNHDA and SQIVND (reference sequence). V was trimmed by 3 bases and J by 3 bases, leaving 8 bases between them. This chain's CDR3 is CASSMSRDTGELFF. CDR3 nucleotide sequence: TGTGCCAGTAGTATGTCAAGGGACACCGGGGAGCTGTTTTTT.

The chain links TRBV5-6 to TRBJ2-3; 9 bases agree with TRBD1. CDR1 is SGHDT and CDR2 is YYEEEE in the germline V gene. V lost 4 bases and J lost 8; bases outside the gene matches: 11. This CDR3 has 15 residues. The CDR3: CASSRRDRVIVTQYF. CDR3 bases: TGTGCCAGCAGCCGACGGGACAGGGTAATCGTTACGCAGTATTTT.

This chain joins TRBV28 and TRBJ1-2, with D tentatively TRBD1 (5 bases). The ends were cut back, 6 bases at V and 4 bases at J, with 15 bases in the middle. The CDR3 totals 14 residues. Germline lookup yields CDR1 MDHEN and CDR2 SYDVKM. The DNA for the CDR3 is TGTGCCAGCAGGGTTCAGGGAGAAGGCTATGGCTACACCTTC. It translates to CASRVQGEGYGYTF.

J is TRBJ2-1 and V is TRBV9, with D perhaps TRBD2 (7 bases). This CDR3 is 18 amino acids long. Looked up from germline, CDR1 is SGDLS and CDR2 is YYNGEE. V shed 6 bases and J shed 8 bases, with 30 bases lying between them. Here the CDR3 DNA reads TGTGCCAGCAACAGTCCCGGCGGGGGCCTCACCCGCGGGGATGAGCAGTTCTTC. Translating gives CASNSPGGGLTRGDEQFF. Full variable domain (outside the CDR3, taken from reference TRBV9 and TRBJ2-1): DSGVTQTPKHLITATGQRVTLRCSPRSGDLSVYWYQQSLDQGLQFLIQYYNGEERAKGNILERFSAQQFPDLHSELNLSSLELGDSALYFCASNSPGGGLTRGDEQFFGPGTRLTVL.

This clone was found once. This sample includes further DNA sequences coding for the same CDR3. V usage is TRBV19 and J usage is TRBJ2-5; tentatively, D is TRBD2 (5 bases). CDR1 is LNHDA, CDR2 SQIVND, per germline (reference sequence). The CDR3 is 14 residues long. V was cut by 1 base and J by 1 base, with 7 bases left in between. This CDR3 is CASSIGSGQETQYF. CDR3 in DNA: TGTGCCAGTAGTATAGGGAGCGGCCAAGAGACCCAGTACTTC.

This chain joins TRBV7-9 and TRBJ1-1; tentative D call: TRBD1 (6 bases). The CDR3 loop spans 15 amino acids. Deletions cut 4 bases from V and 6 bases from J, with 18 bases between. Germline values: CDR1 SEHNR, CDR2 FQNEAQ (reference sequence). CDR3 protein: CASSSLGGGLAEAFF. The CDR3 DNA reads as TGTGCCAGCAGCTCCCTGGGGGGCGGGCTGGCTGAAGCTTTCTTT. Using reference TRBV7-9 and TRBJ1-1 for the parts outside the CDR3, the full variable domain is DTGVSQNPRHKITKRGQNVTFRCDPISEHNRLYWYRQTLGQGPEFLTYFQNEAQLEKSRLLSDRFSAERPKGSFSTLEIQRTEQGDSAMYLCASSSLGGGLAEAFFGQGTRLTVV.

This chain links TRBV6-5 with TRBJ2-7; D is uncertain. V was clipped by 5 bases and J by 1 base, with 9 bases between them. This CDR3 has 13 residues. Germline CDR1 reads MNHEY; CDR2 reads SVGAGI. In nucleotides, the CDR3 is TGTGCCAGCAGTGAATACATTTCCTACGAGCAGTACTTC. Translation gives CASSEYISYEQYF.

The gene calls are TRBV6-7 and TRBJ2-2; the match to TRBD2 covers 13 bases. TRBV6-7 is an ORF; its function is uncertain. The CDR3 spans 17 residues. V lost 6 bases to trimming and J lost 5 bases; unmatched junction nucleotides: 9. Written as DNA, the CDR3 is TGTGCCAGCAGGCTAAGACTAGCGGGGGGCGGGACCGGGGAGCTGTTTTTT. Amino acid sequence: CASRLRLAGGGTGELFF.

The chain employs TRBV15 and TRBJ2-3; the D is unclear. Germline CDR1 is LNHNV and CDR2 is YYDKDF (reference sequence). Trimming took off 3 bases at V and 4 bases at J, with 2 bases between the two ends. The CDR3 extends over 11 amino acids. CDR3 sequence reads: CATSSPDTQYF. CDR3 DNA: TGTGCCACCAGCAGTCCAGATACGCAGTATTTT.